Sequencing of this T cell receptor beta chain was carried out in a study of blood T cells in healthy people across ages. PBMCs were isolated at a quantity of at least 7 million per sample. Sample-barcoded 5' priming and a J-beta primer mix drove a second PCR of about 7 to 12 cycles. TCRdb re-analysed the 5' RACE reads in MiXCR, keeping a single row per CDR3 protein. The table has approximately 940,000 distinct CDR3 sequences, about 48% seen once. V was pared by 5 bases and J by 5 bases, with 12 bases of the junction left unmatched. The CDR3 loop spans 15 amino acids. Germline V gene data show CDR1 as MNHEY and CDR2 as SMNVEV (reference sequence). The sample holds a few counts of this clonotype.

This TCR came from a man under 40 in good health. This chain connects TRBV27 to TRBJ2-7; 7 bases are shared with TRBD1. The sample consisted of blood. CDR3 DNA sequence: TGTGCCAGCAGTACGGAACTGACAGGGTTGAACGAGCAGTACTTC. It translates to CASSTELTGLNEQYF.